This T cell receptor beta chain was identified in a study of blood T cell repertoires in COVID-19. TCRdb's copy holds only in-frame clones and misses some; the assay was immunoSEQ multiplex PCR. The sample consists of 360,000 or so clones, roughly 90% of them appearing once. CDR1 is MNHEY, CDR2 SVGAGI, per germline. Between the trimmed V and J ends, which lost 2 bases and 5 bases, there was a span of 9 bases. This CDR3 has 14 residues. The sequenced material came from PBMCs or T cells enriched from blood (not recorded which). The V gene is TRBV6-5, the J gene TRBJ2-2; TRBD2 might be the D (5 bases). The receptor was isolated from a woman aged 30 to 39 who had recovered from COVID-19. In DNA form, the CDR3 reads TGTGCCAGCAGTTACGGGAGAGTTACCGGGGAGCTGTTTTTT. Residues: CASSYGRVTGELFF.